This T cell receptor beta chain was recorded in a study of T cell changes during pregnancy in multiple sclerosis (dated by TCRdb to between 2018 and 2020). Background on the whole study: The study looked at changes in the T cell repertoire across pregnancy in women with multiple sclerosis.

Preparation of the library involved the immunoSEQ multiplex PCR assay. TCRdb's version of the immuneACCESS table is confined to in-frame rearrangements and falls short of the full clone set. An unresolved V gene accounts for under half of the shortfall where checked; the remainder is of unknown origin. Present in this sample are more than 55,000 clones, approximately 89% of which were seen just once. Approximately 1.7% of the sample is in the top ten clones. Comment on this clone: The antigen this receptor binds is unknown. No base qualities exist here, and no much larger clone lies one base off it.

Trimming removed 5 bases from V and 4 bases from J; the gene matches leave 10 bases unexplained. Measured from the cysteine to the phenylalanine, the CDR3 is 15 residues long. The kept DNA is CDR3 alone, 45 bases in frame from the first base. CDR1 LNHDA and CDR2 SQIVND are derived from the germline V gene (reference sequence). Sequenced material: peripheral blood, taken after pregnancy. The V and J segments used are TRBV19 and TRBJ1-1; 7 junctional bases match TRBD1. The receptor comes from a female donor with multiple sclerosis, enrolled in a pregnancy study. The DNA reads as follows: TGTGCCAGTAGTGAGATACAGGGGTCGAGCACTGAAGCTTTCTTT. This codes for CASSEIQGSSTEAFF.